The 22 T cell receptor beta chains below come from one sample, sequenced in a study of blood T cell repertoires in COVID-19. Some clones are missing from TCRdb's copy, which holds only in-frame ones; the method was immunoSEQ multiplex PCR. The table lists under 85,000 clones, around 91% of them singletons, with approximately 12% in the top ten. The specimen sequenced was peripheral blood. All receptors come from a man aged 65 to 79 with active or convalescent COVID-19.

CDR3 protein: CASGGRTTDTQYF. For the CDR3, the DNA is TGCGCCAGCGGGGGCCGGACCACAGATACGCAGTATTTT. The rearrangement uses TRBV10-1 and TRBJ2-3, with a weak D call TRBD1 (6 bases). This CDR3 contains 13 residues. CDR1 and CDR2 from the germline V gene are WNHNN and SYGVQD (reference sequence). V was clipped by 8 bases and J by 2 bases, with 11 bases between them.

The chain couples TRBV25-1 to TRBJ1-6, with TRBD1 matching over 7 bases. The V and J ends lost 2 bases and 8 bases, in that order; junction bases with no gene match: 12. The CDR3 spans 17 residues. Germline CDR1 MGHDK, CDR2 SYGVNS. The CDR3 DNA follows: TGTGCCAGCAGTGAAGCTGTCAGGGGGTACCTTTATTCACCCCTCCACTTT. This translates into CASSEAVRGYLYSPLHF. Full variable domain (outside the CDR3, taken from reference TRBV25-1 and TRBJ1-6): EADIYQTPRYLVIGTGKKITLECSQTMGHDKMYWYQQDPGMELHLIHYSYGVNSTEKGDLSSESTVSRIRTEHFPLTLESARPSHTSQYLCASSEAVRGYLYSPLHFGNGTRLTVT.

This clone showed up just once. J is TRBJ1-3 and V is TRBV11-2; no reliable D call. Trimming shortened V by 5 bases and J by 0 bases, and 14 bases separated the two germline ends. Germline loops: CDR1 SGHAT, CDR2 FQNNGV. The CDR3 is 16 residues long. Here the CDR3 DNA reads TGTGCCAGCAGCGTCGGGGTCGTGGACTCTGGAAACACCATATATTTT. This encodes CASSVGVVDSGNTIYF.

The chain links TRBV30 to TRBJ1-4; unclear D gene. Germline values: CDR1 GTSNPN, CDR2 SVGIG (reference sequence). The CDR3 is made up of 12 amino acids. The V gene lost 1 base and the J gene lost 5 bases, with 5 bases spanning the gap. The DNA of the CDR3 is TGTGCCTGGAGTGAGCGAAATGAAAAACTGTTTTTT. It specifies CAWSERNEKLFF.

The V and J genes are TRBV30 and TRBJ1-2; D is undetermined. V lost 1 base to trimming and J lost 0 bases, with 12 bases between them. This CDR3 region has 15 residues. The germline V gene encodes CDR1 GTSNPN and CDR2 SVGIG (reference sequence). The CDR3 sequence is CAWSAGHGANYGYTF. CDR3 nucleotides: TGTGCCTGGAGTGCCGGCCACGGGGCTAACTATGGCTACACCTTC.

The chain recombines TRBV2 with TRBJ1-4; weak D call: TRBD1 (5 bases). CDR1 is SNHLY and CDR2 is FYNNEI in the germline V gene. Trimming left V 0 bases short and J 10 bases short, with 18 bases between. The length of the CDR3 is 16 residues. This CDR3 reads CASSEARGPRGGKLFF. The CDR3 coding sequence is TGTGCCAGCAGTGAAGCTAGGGGTCCCCGTGGCGGAAAACTGTTTTTT.

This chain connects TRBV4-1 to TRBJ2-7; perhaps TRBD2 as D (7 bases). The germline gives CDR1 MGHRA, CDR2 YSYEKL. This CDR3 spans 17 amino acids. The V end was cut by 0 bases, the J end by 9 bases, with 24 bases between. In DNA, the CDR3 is TGCGCCAGCAGCCAAGATGGGGGCGGGGGCCTGCTAATGGGGCAGTACTTC. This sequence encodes CASSQDGGGGLLMGQYF.

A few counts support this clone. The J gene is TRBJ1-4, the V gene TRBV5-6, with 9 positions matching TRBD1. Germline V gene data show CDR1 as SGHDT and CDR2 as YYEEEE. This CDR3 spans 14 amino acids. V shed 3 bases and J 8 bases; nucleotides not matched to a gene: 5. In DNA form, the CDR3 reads TGTGCCAGCAGCTACAGGGACAGGGAGGAAAAACTGTTTTTT. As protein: CASSYRDREEKLFF.

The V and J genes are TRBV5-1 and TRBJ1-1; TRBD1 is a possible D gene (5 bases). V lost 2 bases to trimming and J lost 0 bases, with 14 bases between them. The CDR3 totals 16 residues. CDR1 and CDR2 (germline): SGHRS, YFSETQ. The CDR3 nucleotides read TGCGCCAGCAGCTTCACAGGAACCAACATGAACACTGAAGCTTTCTTT. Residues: CASSFTGTNMNTEAFF.

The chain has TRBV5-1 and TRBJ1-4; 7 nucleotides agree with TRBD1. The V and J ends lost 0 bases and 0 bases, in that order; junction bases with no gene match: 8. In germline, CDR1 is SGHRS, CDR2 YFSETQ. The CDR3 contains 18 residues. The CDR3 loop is CASSLARDSLATNEKLFF. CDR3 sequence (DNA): TGCGCCAGCAGCTTGGCCAGGGACAGCCTTGCAACTAATGAAAAACTGTTTTTT.

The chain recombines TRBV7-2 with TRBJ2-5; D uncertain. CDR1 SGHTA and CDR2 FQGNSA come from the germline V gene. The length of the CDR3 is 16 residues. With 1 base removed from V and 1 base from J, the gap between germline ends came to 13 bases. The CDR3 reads CASSLGSSRGQETQYF. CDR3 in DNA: TGTGCCAGCAGCTTAGGAAGCTCGAGAGGCCAAGAGACCCAGTACTTC.

CDR3 residues: CASSLSGMYGYTF. In DNA form, the CDR3 reads TGTGCCAGCAGTTTATCAGGGATGTATGGCTACACCTTC. The J gene is TRBJ1-2, the V gene TRBV28, with D tentatively TRBD1 (5 bases). The length of the CDR3 is 13 residues. V lost 1 base, J lost 5 bases, and 8 bases lay in between. Germline values: CDR1 MDHEN, CDR2 SYDVKM.

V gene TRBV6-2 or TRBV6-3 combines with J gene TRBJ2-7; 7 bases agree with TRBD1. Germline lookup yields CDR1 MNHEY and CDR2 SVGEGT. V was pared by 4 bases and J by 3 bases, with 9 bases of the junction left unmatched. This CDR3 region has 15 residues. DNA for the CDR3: TGTGCCAGCAGTTCGTGGACAGGCCAAATCTACGAGCAGTACTTC. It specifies CASSSWTGQIYEQYF.

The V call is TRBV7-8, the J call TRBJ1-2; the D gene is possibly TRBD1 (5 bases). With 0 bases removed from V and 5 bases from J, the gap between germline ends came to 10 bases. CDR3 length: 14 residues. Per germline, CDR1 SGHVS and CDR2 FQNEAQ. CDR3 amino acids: CASSLAAGLYGYTF. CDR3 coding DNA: TGTGCCAGCAGCTTAGCGGCAGGGTTGTATGGCTACACCTTC.

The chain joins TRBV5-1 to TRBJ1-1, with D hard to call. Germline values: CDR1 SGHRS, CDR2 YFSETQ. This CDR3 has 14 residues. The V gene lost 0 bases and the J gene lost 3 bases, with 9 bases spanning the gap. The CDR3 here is CASSLDPGYTEAFF. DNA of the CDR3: TGCGCCAGCAGCTTGGACCCGGGGTACACTGAAGCTTTCTTT.

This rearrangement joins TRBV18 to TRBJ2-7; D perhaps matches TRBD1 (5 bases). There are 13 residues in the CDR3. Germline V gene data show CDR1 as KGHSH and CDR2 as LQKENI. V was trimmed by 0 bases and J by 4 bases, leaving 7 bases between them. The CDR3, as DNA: TGTGCCAGCTCACCACCAGGGGCTTACGAGCAGTACTTC. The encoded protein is CASSPPGAYEQYF.

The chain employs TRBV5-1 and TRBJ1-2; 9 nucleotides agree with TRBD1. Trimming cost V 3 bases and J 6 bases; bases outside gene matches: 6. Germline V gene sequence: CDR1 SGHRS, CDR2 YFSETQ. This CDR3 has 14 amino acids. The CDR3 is CASSSVTGGDGYTF. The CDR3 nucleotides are TGCGCCAGCAGCTCCGTGACAGGGGGAGATGGCTACACCTTC.

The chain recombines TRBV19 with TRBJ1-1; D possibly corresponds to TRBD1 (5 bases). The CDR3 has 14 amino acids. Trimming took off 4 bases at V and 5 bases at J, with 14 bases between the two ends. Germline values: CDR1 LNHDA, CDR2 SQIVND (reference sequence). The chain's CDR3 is CASSSPGGTTEAFF. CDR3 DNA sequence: TGTGCCAGTAGTAGTCCCGGGGGAACGACTGAAGCTTTCTTT.

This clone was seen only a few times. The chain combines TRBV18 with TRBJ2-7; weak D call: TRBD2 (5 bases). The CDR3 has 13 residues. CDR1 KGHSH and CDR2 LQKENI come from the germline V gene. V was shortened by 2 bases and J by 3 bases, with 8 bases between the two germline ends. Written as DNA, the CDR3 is TGTGCCAGCTCACCAGGGAGCAACTACGAGCAGTACTTC. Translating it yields CASSPGSNYEQYF.

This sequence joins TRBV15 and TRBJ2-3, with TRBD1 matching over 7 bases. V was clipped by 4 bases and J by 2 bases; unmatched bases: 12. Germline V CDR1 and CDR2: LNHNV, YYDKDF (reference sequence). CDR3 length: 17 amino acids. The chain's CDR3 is CATSITTGQADTDTQYF. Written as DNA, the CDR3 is TGTGCCACCAGCATCACCACCGGACAGGCGGACACAGATACGCAGTATTTT.

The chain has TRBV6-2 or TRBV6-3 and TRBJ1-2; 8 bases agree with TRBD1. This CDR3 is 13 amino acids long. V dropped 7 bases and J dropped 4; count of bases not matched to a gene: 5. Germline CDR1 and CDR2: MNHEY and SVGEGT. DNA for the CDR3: TGTGCCAGCACCCCGGGACAGGCCTATGGCTACACCTTC. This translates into CASTPGQAYGYTF.

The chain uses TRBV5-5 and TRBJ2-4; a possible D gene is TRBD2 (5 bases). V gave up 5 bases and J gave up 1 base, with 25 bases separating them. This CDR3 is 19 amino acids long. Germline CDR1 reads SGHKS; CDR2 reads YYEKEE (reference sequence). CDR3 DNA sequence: TGTGCCAGCAGTTTGAGGGATTCCCCGGGATTCGAGGCCAAAAACATTCAGTACTTC. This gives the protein CASSLRDSPGFEAKNIQYF.